This T cell receptor beta chain comes out of a study of blood T cell repertoires in COVID-19. Overall study: The study drew acute and convalescent COVID-19 samples from the United States, Italy and Spain. PBMCs, B-cell-depleted T cells, or T cells provided the cDNA or gDNA that made up the material.

Looked up from germline, CDR1 is MNHEY and CDR2 is SVGAGI. This CDR3 spans 14 amino acids. V dropped 8 bases and J dropped 2 bases, with 16 bases sitting between them. This table comes from immunoSEQ multiplex PCR, and its TCRdb copy is limited to in-frame clones, with some not included. The table has a few hundred thousand clones, 80% to 90% seen once. The chain has TRBV6-5 and TRBJ2-7; no firm D call. The source is a woman of 80 years or more with acute or convalescent COVID-19. The sequencing input was peripheral blood. In DNA form, the CDR3 reads TGTGCCAGCGGTCAGGCCAGACATACCTACGAGCAGTACTTC. Translated: CASGQARHTYEQYF.